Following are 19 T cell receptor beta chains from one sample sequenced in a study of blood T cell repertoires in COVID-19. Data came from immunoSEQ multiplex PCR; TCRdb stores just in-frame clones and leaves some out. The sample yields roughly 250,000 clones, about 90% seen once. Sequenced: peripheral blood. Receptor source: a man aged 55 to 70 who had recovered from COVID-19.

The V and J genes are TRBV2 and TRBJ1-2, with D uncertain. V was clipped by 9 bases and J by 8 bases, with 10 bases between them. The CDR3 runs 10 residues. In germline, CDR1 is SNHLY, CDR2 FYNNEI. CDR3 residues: CASGGNGYTF. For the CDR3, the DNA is TGTGCCAGTGGAGGGAACGGCTACACCTTC.

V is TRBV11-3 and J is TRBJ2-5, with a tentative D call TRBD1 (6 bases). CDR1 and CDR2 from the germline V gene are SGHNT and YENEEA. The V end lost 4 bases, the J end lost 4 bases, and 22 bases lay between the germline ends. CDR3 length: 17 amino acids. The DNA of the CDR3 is TGTGCCAGCAGCTCCCCGGGACAATACGGCGGTCCAGAGACCCAGTACTTC. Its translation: CASSSPGQYGGPETQYF.

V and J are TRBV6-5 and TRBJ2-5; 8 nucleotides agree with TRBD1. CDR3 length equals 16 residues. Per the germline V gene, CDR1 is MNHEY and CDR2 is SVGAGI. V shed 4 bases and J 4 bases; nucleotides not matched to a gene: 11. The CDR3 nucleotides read TGTGCCAGCAGTTCCCAGGGGGCGCAGGGTACAGAGACCCAGTACTTC. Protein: CASSSQGAQGTETQYF.

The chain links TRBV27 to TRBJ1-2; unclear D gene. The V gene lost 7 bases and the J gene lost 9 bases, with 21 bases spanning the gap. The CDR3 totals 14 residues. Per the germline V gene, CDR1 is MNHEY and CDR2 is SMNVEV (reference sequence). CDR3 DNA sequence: TGTGCCAGCAAATCCCACCAGAGGCCATGGAGCTACACCTTC. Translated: CASKSHQRPWSYTF.

The CDR3 sequence: CASSLSPGGRSGSPLHF. CDR3 DNA: TGCGCCAGCAGCTTGAGCCCCGGGGGGCGCAGCGGTTCACCCCTCCACTTT. The chain is built from TRBV5-1 and TRBJ1-6; tentative D call: TRBD1 (6 bases). CDR3 size: 17 residues. The V end lost 1 base, the J end lost 9 bases, and 20 bases lay between the germline ends. The germline CDR1 and CDR2 sequences are SGHRS and YFSETQ.

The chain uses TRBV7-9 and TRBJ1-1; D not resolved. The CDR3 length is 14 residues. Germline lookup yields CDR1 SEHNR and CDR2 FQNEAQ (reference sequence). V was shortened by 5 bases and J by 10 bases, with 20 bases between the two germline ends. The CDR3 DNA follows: TGTGCCAGCAGCAGGCGAGGTGGCGTCGAAGGAGCTTTCTTT. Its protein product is CASSRRGGVEGAFF.

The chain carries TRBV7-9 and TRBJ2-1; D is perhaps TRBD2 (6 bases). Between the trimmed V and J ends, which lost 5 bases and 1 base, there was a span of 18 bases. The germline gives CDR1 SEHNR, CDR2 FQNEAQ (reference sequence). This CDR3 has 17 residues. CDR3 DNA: TGTGCCAGCAGCGCCCCCGGCGGGGCCCCTTCCTACAATGAGCAGTTCTTC. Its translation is CASSAPGGAPSYNEQFF.

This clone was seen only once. CDR3 DNA sequence: TGTGCCAGCAGTTACTCGGGACAGAAACAAGAGACCCAGTACTTC. This gives the protein CASSYSGQKQETQYF. The rearrangement uses TRBV6-5 and TRBJ2-5; 7 bases match TRBD1. CDR3 length: 15 amino acids. V was clipped by 0 bases and J by 2 bases; unmatched bases: 3. Germline loops: CDR1 MNHEY, CDR2 SVGAGI.

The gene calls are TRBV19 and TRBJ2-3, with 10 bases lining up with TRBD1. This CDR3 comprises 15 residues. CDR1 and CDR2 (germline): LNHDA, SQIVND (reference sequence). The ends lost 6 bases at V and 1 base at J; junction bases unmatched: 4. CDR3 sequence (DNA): TGTGCCAGTAGGTTGGGGACAGGGGGCACAGATACGCAGTATTTT. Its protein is CASRLGTGGTDTQYF. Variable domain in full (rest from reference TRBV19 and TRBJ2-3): DGGITQSPKYLFRKEGQNVTLSCEQNLNHDAMYWYRQDPGQGLRLIYYSQIVNDFQKGDIAEGYSVSREKKESFPLTVTSAQKNPTAFYLCASRLGTGGTDTQYFGPGTRLTVL.

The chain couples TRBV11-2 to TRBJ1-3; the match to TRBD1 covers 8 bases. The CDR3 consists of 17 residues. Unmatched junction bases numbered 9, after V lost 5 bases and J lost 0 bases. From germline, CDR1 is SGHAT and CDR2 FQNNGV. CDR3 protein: CASSRWDRPSSGNTIYF. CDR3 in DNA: TGTGCCAGCAGCCGATGGGACAGGCCGAGCTCTGGAAACACCATATATTTT.

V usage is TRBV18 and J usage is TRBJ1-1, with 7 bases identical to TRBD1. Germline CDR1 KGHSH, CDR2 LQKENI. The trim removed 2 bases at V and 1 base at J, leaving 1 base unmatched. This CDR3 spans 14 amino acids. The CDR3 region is CASSPKGANTEAFF. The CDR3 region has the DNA TGTGCCAGCTCACCAAAGGGGGCGAACACTGAAGCTTTCTTT.

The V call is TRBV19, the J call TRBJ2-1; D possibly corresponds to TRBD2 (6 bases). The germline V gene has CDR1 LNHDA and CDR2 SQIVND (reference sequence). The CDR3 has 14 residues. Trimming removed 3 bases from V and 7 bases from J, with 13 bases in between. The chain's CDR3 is CASSISPGRNEQFF. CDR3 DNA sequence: TGTGCCAGTAGTATCTCGCCAGGGAGGAATGAGCAGTTCTTC.

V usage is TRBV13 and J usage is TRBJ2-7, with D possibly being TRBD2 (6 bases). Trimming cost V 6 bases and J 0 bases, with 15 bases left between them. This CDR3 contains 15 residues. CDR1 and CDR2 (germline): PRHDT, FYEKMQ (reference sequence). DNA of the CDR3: TGTGCCAGCAGGTACCCCGGGGGTAGCTCCTACGAGCAGTACTTC. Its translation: CASRYPGGSSYEQYF.

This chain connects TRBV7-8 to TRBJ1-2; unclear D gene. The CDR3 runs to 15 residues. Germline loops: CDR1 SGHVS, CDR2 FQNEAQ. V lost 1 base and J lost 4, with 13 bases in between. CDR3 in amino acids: CASSLVNTAAYGYTF. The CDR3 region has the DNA TGTGCCAGCAGCTTAGTAAATACAGCCGCCTATGGCTACACCTTC.

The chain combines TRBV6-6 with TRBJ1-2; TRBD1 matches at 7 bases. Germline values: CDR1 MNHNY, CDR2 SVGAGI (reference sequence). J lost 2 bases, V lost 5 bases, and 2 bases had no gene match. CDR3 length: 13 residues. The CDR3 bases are TGTGCCAGCAGTCAGGACAGGAACTATGGCTACACCTTC. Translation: CASSQDRNYGYTF.

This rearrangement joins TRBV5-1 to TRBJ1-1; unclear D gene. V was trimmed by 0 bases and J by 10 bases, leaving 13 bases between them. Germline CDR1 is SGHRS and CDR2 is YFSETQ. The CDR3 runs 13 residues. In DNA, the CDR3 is TGCGCCAGCAGCTTGGAGCTGTCTCTAGGAGCTTTCTTT. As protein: CASSLELSLGAFF.

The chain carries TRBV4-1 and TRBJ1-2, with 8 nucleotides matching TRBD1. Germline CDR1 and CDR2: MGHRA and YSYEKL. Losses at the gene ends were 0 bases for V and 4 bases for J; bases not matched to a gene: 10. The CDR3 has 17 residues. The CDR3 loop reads CASSQDLPGQGFYGYTF. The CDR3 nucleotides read TGCGCCAGCAGCCAAGATCTGCCCGGACAGGGCTTCTATGGCTACACCTTC.

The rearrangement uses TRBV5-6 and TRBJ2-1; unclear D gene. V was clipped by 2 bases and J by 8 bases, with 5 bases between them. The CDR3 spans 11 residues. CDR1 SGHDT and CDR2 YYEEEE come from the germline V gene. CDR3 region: CASSLSDEQFF. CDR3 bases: TGTGCCAGCAGCTTATCCGATGAGCAGTTCTTC.

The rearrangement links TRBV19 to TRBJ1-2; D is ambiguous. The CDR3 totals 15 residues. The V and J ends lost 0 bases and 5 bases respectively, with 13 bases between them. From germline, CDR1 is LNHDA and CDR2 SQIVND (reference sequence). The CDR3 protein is CASSIDFRGRYGYTF. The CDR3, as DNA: TGTGCCAGTAGTATAGATTTCCGGGGAAGATATGGCTACACCTTC.